The clone carrying this T cell receptor beta chain has a single count. TCRdb keeps only in-frame clones here, not all; method: immunoSEQ multiplex PCR. Of about 110,000 clones listed, 88% are singletons. CDR1 is SGHAT, CDR2 FQNNGV, per germline. This CDR3 contains 13 residues. The ends lost 8 bases at V and 7 bases at J; junction bases unmatched: 7. The data were taken from a study of identifying expanded T cells in peripheral blood. During the collection period, no donor immune events like infections were recorded. This chain joins TRBV11-2 and TRBJ2-3, with TRBD1 identical over 9 bases. The specimen sequenced was blood. This TCR came from a person aged 18 to 75 in good health. CDR3 nucleotides: TGTGCCAGCGAGGACAGGGGTTTGTATACGCAGTATTTT. Residues: CASEDRGLYTQYF.